The TCR beta chain under discussion was sequenced for a study of cytomegalovirus exposure and HLA in healthy donors. CDR3 length equals 14 residues. Per germline, CDR1 SNHLY and CDR2 FYNNEI. J lost 7 bases, V lost 7 bases, and 10 bases had no gene match. Study results and caveats: In a later analysis, CMV-associated beta chains were mostly HLA-associated, it appeared. HLA alleles were associated with some 17,000 TCR beta sequences in a later analysis at 0.05 false discovery rate. A link between a missense DCLRE1C variant and TCR beta V- and J-gene trimming emerged from a later analysis.

PCR was performed using 60 Vbeta and 13 Jbeta primers. Libraries were prepared by immunoSEQ multiplex PCR; TCRdb keeps only in-frame clonotypes and omits some of them. This sample has around 180,000 clones, with approximately 80% found just once. To note about this clone: Antigen: not known.

The chain links TRBV2 to TRBJ1-2; 9 nucleotides line up with TRBD1. The sample taken for sequencing was PBMCs. The sequence was obtained from a boy aged 2-15 years in good health and CMV-seronegative. The CDR3 here is CASIRDRERRGYTF. In nucleotides, the CDR3 is TGTGCCAGCATCCGGGACAGGGAGCGGCGTGGCTACACCTTC.